These 22 T cell receptor beta chains came from one sample sequenced in a study of blood T cell repertoires in COVID-19. Data came from immunoSEQ multiplex PCR; TCRdb stores just in-frame clones and leaves some out. The data contain approximately 400,000 clones, roughly 91% of them seen just once; the ten biggest clones take up less than 1.5%. The sequenced sample consisted of PBMCs or T cells enriched from blood (not recorded which). The receptor set was obtained from a woman in her late teens or twenties who had recovered from COVID-19.

This chain connects TRBV18 to TRBJ1-5; 10 bases align to TRBD1. Germline values: CDR1 KGHSH, CDR2 LQKENI. V lost 5 bases to trimming and J lost 2 bases; unmatched junction nucleotides: 9. The CDR3 is 17 residues long. The CDR3 sequence is CASSKPGQGSGNQPQHF. The CDR3 DNA reads TGTGCCAGCTCAAAGCCGGGACAGGGGTCAGGCAATCAGCCCCAGCATTTT.

The rearrangement links TRBV5-4 to TRBJ2-7; 7 nucleotides match TRBD1. Germline V CDR1 and CDR2: SGHNT, YYREEE (reference sequence). The length of the CDR3 is 15 residues. V lost 3 bases and J lost 4; bases outside the gene matches: 10. CDR3 DNA: TGTGCCAGCAGCTCTTTGGCTTGGGACAGTTACGAGCAGTACTTC. The encoded protein is CASSSLAWDSYEQYF.

The chain combines TRBV7-6 with TRBJ2-7; D possibly corresponds to TRBD2 (6 bases). The germline V gene encodes CDR1 SGHVS and CDR2 FNYEAQ. V lost 0 bases and J 5 bases, leaving 20 bases between the germline ends. This CDR3 has 17 residues. In nucleotides, the CDR3 is TGTGCCAGCAGCTTAGCTCTAGGACGCGCCGGGACTGACGAGCAGTACTTC. This sequence encodes CASSLALGRAGTDEQYF.

The chain recombines TRBV19 with TRBJ2-7, with 8 bases aligning to TRBD1. The CDR3 length is 14 residues. CDR1 and CDR2 (germline): LNHDA, SQIVND (reference sequence). V trimming: 4 bases; J trimming: 5 bases; junction bases outside the gene matches: 7. DNA of the CDR3: TGTGCCAGTAGTACCCAGGGGGCCGGCGACGAGCAGTACTTC. This codes for CASSTQGAGDEQYF.

This clone has only a few counts. This rearrangement joins TRBV5-4 to TRBJ1-2, with 8 bases identical to TRBD1. Losses at the gene ends were 5 bases for V and 4 bases for J; bases not matched to a gene: 4. The CDR3 is 13 amino acids. Per the germline V gene, CDR1 is SGHNT and CDR2 is YYREEE (reference sequence). CDR3 bases: TGTGCCAGCAGAAGGACAGGGTCCTATGGCTACACCTTC. This encodes CASRRTGSYGYTF.

This clone is a singleton in its sample. V gene TRBV5-3 combines with J gene TRBJ1-2, with 7 nucleotides matching TRBD1. TRBV5-3 is flagged as an ORF with uncertain function. The ends lost 4 bases at V and 5 bases at J; junction bases unmatched: 8. The CDR3 extends over 14 amino acids. The CDR3 nucleotides read TGTGCCAGAAGCCTGGGACAGCCGCGGTATGGCTACACCTTC. The encoded protein is CARSLGQPRYGYTF.

V is TRBV4-3 and J is TRBJ2-7, with D perhaps TRBD1 (5 bases). CDR3 length equals 14 residues. Germline assignment: CDR1 LGHNA and CDR2 YSLEER. Trimming pared 0 bases from V and 1 base from J, leaving 7 bases between. The CDR3 spells CASSQEAGSYEQYF. In DNA, the CDR3 is TGCGCCAGCAGCCAAGAGGCAGGGTCCTACGAGCAGTACTTC.

CDR3 nucleotides: TGTGCCTGGATGACCACGGGTTTTAGCACTGAAGCTTTCTTT. Translating it yields CAWMTTGFSTEAFF. The rearrangement links TRBV30 to TRBJ1-1; D is uncertain. The CDR3 has 14 amino acids. CDR1 is GTSNPN and CDR2 is SVGIG in the germline V gene (reference sequence). Trimming pared 4 bases from V and 4 bases from J, leaving 16 bases between.

The chain employs TRBV9 and TRBJ1-2; D might be TRBD1 (6 bases). Trimming shortened V by 7 bases and J by 7 bases, and 11 bases separated the two germline ends. CDR3 size: 11 residues. Germline CDR1 and CDR2: SGDLS and YYNGEE. The CDR3 region is CASSGGFGYTF. CDR3 bases: TGTGCCAGCTCGGGGGGCTTTGGCTACACCTTC. Together with reference TRBV9 and TRBJ1-2, the CDR3 gives the full variable domain: DSGVTQTPKHLITATGQRVTLRCSPRSGDLSVYWYQQSLDQGLQFLIQYYNGEERAKGNILERFSAQQFPDLHSELNLSSLELGDSALYFCASSGGFGYTFGSGTRLTVV.

This clone is a singleton in its sample. V is TRBV3-1 (or the pseudogene TRBV3-2) and J is TRBJ2-7; D is unresolved. Trimming took off 4 bases at V and 0 bases at J, with 4 bases between the two ends. CDR3 length: 12 residues. Germline CDR1 is LGHDT and CDR2 is YNNKEL (reference sequence). The CDR3 DNA reads TGTGCCAGCAGCCTTAGCTCCTACGAGCAGTACTTC. Encoded protein: CASSLSSYEQYF.

The V call is TRBV9, the J call TRBJ1-2; no clear D. CDR3 length equals 15 residues. V lost 0 bases, J lost 5 bases, and 14 bases lay in between. Germline values: CDR1 SGDLS, CDR2 YYNGEE. This CDR3 is CASSVALYSPYGYTF. The CDR3 DNA reads TGTGCCAGCAGCGTAGCATTGTACAGCCCGTATGGCTACACCTTC.

This chain links TRBV4-1 with TRBJ2-5; 9 nucleotides agree with TRBD2. Germline CDR1 is MGHRA and CDR2 is YSYEKL. J was trimmed by 4 bases and V by 3 bases; bases with no gene match: 15. This CDR3 is built from 18 residues. CDR3 amino acids: CASSQFPTRAGGSETQYF. As DNA, the CDR3 is TGCGCCAGCAGCCAGTTCCCGACGCGAGCGGGGGGATCAGAGACCCAGTACTTC.

The chain is built from TRBV5-1 and TRBJ2-7, with no clear D. Germline CDR1 SGHRS, CDR2 YFSETQ. The CDR3 is 14 amino acids. V was shortened by 1 base and J by 5 bases, with 13 bases between the two germline ends. CDR3 region: CASSLFSVDDEQYF. Here the CDR3 DNA reads TGCGCCAGCAGCTTGTTCAGTGTCGATGACGAGCAGTACTTC.

The genes are TRBV30 and TRBJ1-5, with TRBD1 as a possible D gene (6 bases). CDR1 GTSNPN and CDR2 SVGIG come from the germline V gene (reference sequence). The V and J ends lost 2 bases and 2 bases respectively, with 22 bases between them. This CDR3 has 18 amino acids. CDR3 DNA sequence: TGTGCCTGGAGTAGGGGTAGGGGGAATACGATTGGCAATCAGCCCCAGCATTTT. This sequence encodes CAWSRGRGNTIGNQPQHF.

The genes are TRBV10-3 and TRBJ2-1; no definite D call. Deletions cut 10 bases from V and 7 bases from J, with 20 bases between. CDR3 size: 14 residues. The V gene's germline CDR1 is ENHRY and CDR2 SYGVKD. DNA for the CDR3: TGTGCCACCGAGGTAGGCAGACCCGGGAATGAGCAGTTCTTC. This codes for CATEVGRPGNEQFF.

V and J are TRBV30 and TRBJ1-5, with a possible D match to TRBD1 (5 bases). Germline V CDR1 and CDR2: GTSNPN, SVGIG (reference sequence). The germline V and J ends were trimmed by 5 bases and 0 bases, with 11 bases remaining between them. CDR3 length: 14 residues. Written as DNA, the CDR3 is TGTGCCTGGGGACATACCTATAGCAATCAGCCCCAGCATTTT. Translated: CAWGHTYSNQPQHF.

The rearrangement uses TRBV9 and TRBJ1-2, with 8 bases fitting TRBD1. Germline trimming cut 4 bases from V and 0 bases from J; bases unmatched to any gene: 5. The germline CDR1 and CDR2 sequences are SGDLS and YYNGEE. The CDR3 runs 15 residues. The CDR3 DNA sequence: TGTGCCAGCAGCCCGGACAGGGCTTCTAACTATGGCTACACCTTC. The encoded protein is CASSPDRASNYGYTF.

The rearrangement links TRBV20-1 to TRBJ1-1; D uncertain. CDR1 and CDR2 from the germline V gene are DFQATT and SNEGSKA (reference sequence). The CDR3 length is 8 residues. The CDR3: CSPEGAFF. The CDR3, as DNA: TGCAGCCCGGAGGGAGCTTTCTTT.

This chain uses TRBV30 with TRBJ2-3; weak D call: TRBD1 (5 bases). The V end lost 0 bases, the J end lost 1 base, and 8 bases lay between the germline ends. Per germline, CDR1 GTSNPN and CDR2 SVGIG (reference sequence). There are 14 residues in the CDR3. The DNA of the CDR3 is TGTGCCTGGAGTGTAGGCAGGGGCACAGATACGCAGTATTTT. This translates into CAWSVGRGTDTQYF.

The count of this clone is one. The chain joins TRBV14 to TRBJ2-1; 15 bases fit TRBD2. The V gene's germline CDR1 is SGHDN and CDR2 FVKESK. V gave up 0 bases and J gave up 6 bases; unmatched junction bases: 0. The CDR3 loop spans 16 amino acids. In nucleotides, the CDR3 is TGTGCCAGCAGCCAAGAGGGACTAGCGGGGGGCAATGAGCAGTTCTTC. Translation: CASSQEGLAGGNEQFF.

The chain carries TRBV9 and TRBJ1-2; perhaps TRBD1 as D (6 bases). V dropped 4 bases and J dropped 8 bases, with 15 bases sitting between them. CDR1 SGDLS and CDR2 YYNGEE come from the germline V gene. This CDR3 region has 13 residues. This CDR3 reads CASSLTGLGGYTF. CDR3 in DNA: TGTGCCAGCAGCCTAACAGGGCTTGGCGGCTACACCTTC.

In its sample, this clone was seen a few times. This chain links TRBV2 with TRBJ1-5, with D uncertain. The germline V gene has CDR1 SNHLY and CDR2 FYNNEI. The germline V and J ends were trimmed by 1 base and 3 bases, with 10 bases remaining between them. The CDR3 extends over 15 amino acids. The CDR3 is CASSEVPVPNQPQHF. The CDR3 DNA reads as TGTGCCAGCAGTGAAGTGCCAGTCCCCAATCAGCCCCAGCATTTT.